This T cell receptor (beta chain) was identified in a study of T-cell memory formation after mild COVID-19 (dated by TCRdb to the early 2020s). With regard to the full study: Most TCR sequence clusters were specific to one of the two donors. In a couple of donors, T-cell clones that expanded and contracted after mild COVID-19 were followed by sequencing TCRalpha and TCRbeta repertoires longitudinally. Two young, previously healthy adult volunteers, one female and one male, were included in the cohort. Results the study describes overall, beyond this receptor: Whether the second-wave clones peaking on day 37 were SARS-CoV-2 specific was not confirmed. Only a couple of mild cases were covered by the study, and larger cohorts that include severe cases with pre-infection samples were considered necessary. Contracting CD4+ clones were located mainly in the CM and EM memory subsets, whereas CD8+ clones were found to be enriched in EMRA. Clones contracting from day 15 to 85 had balanced CD4/CD8 phenotypes, while a second wave expanding from day 15 to 37 was biased towards CD4+. Some responding clones were detected in pre-infection memory, which suggested that pre-existing cross-reactive memory T cells had joined the SARS-CoV-2 response.

Ficoll-Paque density gradient centrifugation was the method used to isolate PBMCs. Sequenced on an Illumina NovaSeq 6000. Using 5'RACE with constant-segment primers, TCRalpha and TCRbeta cDNA libraries were constructed, with sample barcodes and unique molecular identifiers added in the process. Trizol reagent was used to extract RNA from every sample. Libraries were amplified in two PCR steps, with a second sample barcode and Illumina TruSeq adapters added in the second step. Sequencing of libraries was performed on an Illumina NovaSeq with 2 x 150 bp paired-end reads. In the source study's methods: With migec v1.2.7, reads were demultiplexed and then collapsed into UMI-guided consensus sequences. Using mixcr v2.1.11, the UMI consensuses were aligned to TRA and TRB V and J templates and assembled into clonotypes. A clonotype was counted as expanded or contracted only if both edgeR and NoisET called the change significant, with noise models trained on biological replicates. For edgeR calls, the thresholds were a false discovery rate-adjusted p below 0.01 and a log2 fold-change of 1. As an exploratory analysis of dynamics, max-normalized trajectories of the 1000 most abundant clonotypes were examined with PCA combined with hierarchical clustering. Each responding clone was given a CD4 or CD8 phenotype based on the CD4+ and CD8+ repertoires, which had been sequenced separately. Through fastp at Q25 and MiXCR, TCRdb rebuilt clones from the public reads, retaining in-frame beta chains. Identical CDR3 protein sequences are pooled into one entry, listed with their most common genes and DNA. In this record, the V and J calls reflect TCRdb's handling and not the investigators' own analysis. This sample comprises 200,000 or so distinct CDR3 sequences, 15% to 20% of them detected only once. The ten largest clones capture 2% to 3% of the sample.

On this clonotype itself: Its antigen remains unidentified. Base qualities are not at hand, and no much larger clone is one base apart.

Material: PBMCs or a T cell subset sorted from them (not recorded which). The TCR sequence derives from an adult woman who had mild COVID-19 (a few samples of this study predate the infection). The sample titles of this study are shuffled in the database, so cell type and time point are left out; the donor was told from shared clones.

The CDR3 protein is CASSKSGSSYNEQFF. The DNA reads as follows: TGCGCCAGCAGCAAGAGCGGAAGCTCCTACAATGAGCAGTTCTTC. The V and J genes are TRBV5-1 and TRBJ2-1; the D gene is possibly TRBD2, with 5 bases matching. V is cut by 4 bases and J by 0 bases, and the space between the germline ends is 11 bases. The CDR3 covers 15 residues, taking in both the cysteine and the phenylalanine. Of the read, only the CDR3 DNA is kept; its 45 bases are in frame from base 1. Based on the germline V gene, the CDR1 and CDR2 sequences are SGHRS and YFSETQ. With all but the CDR3 taken from the reference TRBV5-1 and TRBJ2-1 genes, the full variable domain is: KAGVTQTPRYLIKTRGQQVTLSCSPISGHRSVSWYQQTPGQGLQFLFEYFSETQRNKGNFPGRFSGRQFSNSRSEMNVSTLELGDSALYLCASSKSGSSYNEQFFGPGTRLTVL.